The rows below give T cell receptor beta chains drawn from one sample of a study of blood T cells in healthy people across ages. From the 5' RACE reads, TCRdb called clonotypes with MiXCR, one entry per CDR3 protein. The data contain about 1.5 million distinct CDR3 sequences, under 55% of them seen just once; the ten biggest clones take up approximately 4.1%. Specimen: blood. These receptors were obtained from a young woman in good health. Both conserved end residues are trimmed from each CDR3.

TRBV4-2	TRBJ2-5	ASSQGDRGKQETQY
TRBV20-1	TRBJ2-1	SARDGPKNSKRVGLFNEQF
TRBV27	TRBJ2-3	ASSLDWNTQY
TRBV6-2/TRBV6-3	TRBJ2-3	ASTSPTSTDTQY
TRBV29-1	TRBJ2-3	SVEHTSGGYRDTQY
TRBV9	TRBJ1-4	ASSPSASRVNEKLF
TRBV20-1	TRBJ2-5	SASRQGETQY
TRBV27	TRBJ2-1	ASSGLAIYNEQF
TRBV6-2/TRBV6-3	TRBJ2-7	ASKRTSSYEQY
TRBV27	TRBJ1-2	ASRNIPYGYT
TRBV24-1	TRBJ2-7	ATSDALDNEQY
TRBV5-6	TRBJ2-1	ASSLTSGRINEQF
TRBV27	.	ASREWDYTYEQY
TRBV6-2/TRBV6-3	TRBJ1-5	ASRLGQGRNQPQH
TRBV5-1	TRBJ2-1	ASSSPVAGTYNEQF
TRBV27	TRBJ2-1	ASSLGDSIHEQF
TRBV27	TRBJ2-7	ASRPLQTNEQY
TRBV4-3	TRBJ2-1	ASSQAISGWTNEQF
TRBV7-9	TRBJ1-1	ASSLLGFEAF
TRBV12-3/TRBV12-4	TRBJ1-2	ASSYYYGYT
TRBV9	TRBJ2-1	ASSEGGNSYNEQF
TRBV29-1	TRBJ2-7	SAGTDNSYEQY
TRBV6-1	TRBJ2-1	ASSNDRADEQF
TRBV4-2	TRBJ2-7	ASSQALAGVYNEQY
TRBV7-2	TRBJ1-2	ASSLARLNYGYT
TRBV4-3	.	ASSQDLSGRASEQY
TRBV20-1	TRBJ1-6	SARQGSDNSPLH
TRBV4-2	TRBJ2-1	ASSQGLVQF
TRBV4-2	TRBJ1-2	ASSQVPDKGCGYT
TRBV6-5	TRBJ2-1	ASLPARTSSYNEQF